This T cell receptor beta chain was sequenced in a study of long-term antiretroviral therapy in people with HIV. Survey-level resolution applied to immunoSEQ assay v3.0. Sequencing was performed with immunoSEQ multiplex PCR; in TCRdb, only in-frame clones are kept and a portion is missing. The sample holds 40,000 to 60,000 clones, 84% seen once. Regarding the study as a whole: Investigators report no available data on ART adherence, viral resistance or therapy changes.

V lost 0 bases to trimming and J lost 7 bases; unmatched junction nucleotides: 5. The CDR3 has 15 residues. Germline V gives CDR1 MNHEY, CDR2 SMNVEV (reference sequence). A few counts support this clone. Its antigen is currently unknown. The source of this sequence is a woman aged 18-29 years with HIV. The source material was unsorted PBMCs, sampled 0.8 years after starting antiretroviral therapy. The rearrangement links TRBV27 to TRBJ2-7; 11 nucleotides agree with TRBD1. The CDR3 loop is CASSLSWTGGREQYF. Written as DNA, the CDR3 is TGTGCCAGCAGTTTATCCTGGACAGGGGGCCGAGAGCAGTACTTC.